This section outlines one TCR beta chain sequence together with its context. Its antigen remains unidentified. PCR used 60 Vbeta primers and 13 Jbeta primers. Measured with immunoSEQ multiplex PCR; TCRdb has only the in-frame clones, and not every one. This table holds fewer than 200,000 clones, roughly 71% found once. Germline lookup yields CDR1 MNHEY and CDR2 SMNVEV (reference sequence). The CDR3 runs 15 residues. Trimming cost V 5 bases and J 3 bases; bases outside gene matches: 4. The data are from a study of cytomegalovirus exposure and HLA in healthy donors. Points from the study as a whole: The study designated over 150 TCR beta chains cytomegalovirus-associated. Later on, analysis showed that most CMV-associated TCR beta chains appeared to be HLA-restricted. In an earlier analysis, most TCR beta V segments were productive about 87% or about 30% of the time.

This TCR was recovered from a girl between 5 and 17 years old in good health and CMV-seronegative. The chain couples TRBV27 to TRBJ1-4; 9 bases fit TRBD1. Sequencing used PBMCs. The CDR3 bases are TGTGCCAGCAGTCCACGACAGGGGGCTAATGAAAAACTGTTTTTT. This gives the protein CASSPRQGANEKLFF.